The T cell receptor beta chain under discussion was sequenced for a study of blood T cells in healthy people across ages. The overall study: Researchers report that template switching captured about one barcoded beta molecule per two T cells. General observations from the study: From one million sequenced T cells, diversity estimates were lower bounds. TCR beta diversity tracked closely with naive T cell percentage.

This clonotype has more than one count but fewer than ten. Its specificity is unknown. This CDR3 is built from 12 residues. CDR1 is DFQATT and CDR2 is SNEGSKA in the germline V gene (reference sequence). The ends were cut back, 2 bases at V and 1 base at J, with 5 bases in the middle. Combining a sample-barcoded 5' primer with a J-beta primer mix, a second PCR ran for roughly 7 to 12 cycles. MiXCR was run by TCRdb on the 5' RACE reads, yielding one entry per CDR3 protein. This sample has about 1.4 million distinct CDR3 sequences, with approximately 59% found just once. This TCR came from a man between 18 and 29 years old in good health. The sample taken for sequencing was blood. This chain connects TRBV20-1 to TRBJ1-1; D remains ambiguous. As DNA, the CDR3 is TGCAGTGCTAGAAGGGAGAACACTGAAGCTTTCTTT. Amino acids: CSARRENTEAFF.